This TCR beta chain was recorded in a study of regulatory T cells in long-lasting Graves disease. Background on the study: Graves' patients, diagnosed recently, had received antithyroid drugs under 3 months.

The CDR3 is 15 residues long. Germline assignment: CDR1 LNHDA and CDR2 SQIVND (reference sequence). With 3 bases clipped from V and 6 bases from J, the junction kept 6 bases outside the gene matches. Described time point: newly diagnosed GD, antithyroid drugs for less than 3 months. The TCR library was made from RNA that had been extracted from PBMCs in TRIzol. In each case, Graves' disease was diagnosed per American Thyroid Association guidelines. Investigators prepared the TCR beta libraries by applying iRepertoire HTBI primers and Arm-PCR of CDR3 regions. As handled by the study authors: Segment identification across samples yielded 60 or so TRBV and some 13 TRBJ segments. One entry per CDR3 protein, called by TCRdb with MiXCR from the multiplex PCR reads. Here the V and J calls rest on TCRdb's processing, not on the authors' analysis. The sample holds just over 600,000 distinct CDR3 sequences, about 15% seen once.

This sample also appeared in a second study, on T cells in Graves' hyperthyroidism and ophthalmopathy. As that study records: First-round RT-PCR targeting the TCR CDR3 was performed with the HTBI primer set.

The receptor's source is a woman aged 25-40 years with Graves disease. Sample: peripheral blood mononuclear cells (PBMCs), taken at new diagnosis, from a patient treated with antithyroid drugs. The V call is TRBV19, the J call TRBJ1-5; 9 nucleotides align to TRBD1. CDR3 residues: CASSIGTGRAQPQHF. As DNA, the CDR3 is TGTGCCAGTAGTATTGGGACAGGGAGAGCTCAGCCCCAGCATTTT.